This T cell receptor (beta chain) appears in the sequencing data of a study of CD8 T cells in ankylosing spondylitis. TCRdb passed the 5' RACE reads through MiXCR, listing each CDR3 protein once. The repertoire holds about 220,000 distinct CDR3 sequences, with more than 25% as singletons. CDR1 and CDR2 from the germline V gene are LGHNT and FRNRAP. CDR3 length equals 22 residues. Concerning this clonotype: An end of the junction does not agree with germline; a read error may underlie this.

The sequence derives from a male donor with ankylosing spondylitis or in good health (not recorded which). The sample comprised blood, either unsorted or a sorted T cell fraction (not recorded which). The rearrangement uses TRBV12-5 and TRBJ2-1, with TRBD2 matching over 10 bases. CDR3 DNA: TGTGCTAGTGGTTTGGTAAGGTTTAGGCTAGCGGGAGATTCTCTCTCCTACAATAAGCAGTTCTTC. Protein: CASGLVRFRLAGDSLSYNKQFF.